This TCR beta chain was profiled in a study of memory B cells and T cells in multiple sclerosis (dated by TCRdb to the late 2010s). Broadly, across the study: In multiple sclerosis patients, the study set the TCR beta repertoires of autoproliferating peripheral T cells against those of T cells infiltrating brain lesions. TCR sequencing involved two multiple sclerosis patients from whom brain lesions at autopsy or brain-infiltrating cells from biopsy were available. General findings and caveats noted by the study authors: Because clone-set sizes varied across compartments, the counts of shared clonotypes were affected, making normalization necessary.

The CDR3 contains 12 residues, cysteine and phenylalanine counted. The DNA shown is the 36-base CDR3, in frame from base 1. CDR1 and CDR2 are read off the germline V gene as SGHVS and FQNEAQ. Between the V and J ends, shortened by 4 bases and 2 bases respectively, the junction contains 5 bases. After stimulus-free culture of CFSE-labeled PBMCs, the autoproliferating (CFSEdim) and non-proliferating (CFSEhi) T cell fractions were sequenced separately. In total, 5x10^7 CFSE-labeled PBMCs were cultured without stimulus for 7 days, after which replicate wells were pooled. PBMCs were labeled with 0.4 to 0.65 uM CFSE and were cultured without exogenous stimuli in serum-free AIM-V medium. PBMCs were isolated by Ficoll density gradient centrifugation and were cryopreserved before use. Using a FACSAria III, live 7-AAD-negative cells were sorted, then washed with PBS and stored frozen at -80 degrees C as dry pellets.

Genomic DNA was extracted, and the immunoSEQ Platform was used to amplify TCRbeta CDR3 regions from that DNA. The immunoSEQ assay combined multiplex PCR with high-throughput sequencing and a vendor bioinformatics pipeline. The authors' pipeline ran thus. Non-productive sequences and CDR3s shorter than 4 amino acids were excluded, and clonotype frequencies were recalculated for each sample. In immunoSEQ Analyzer 2.0, shared clonotypes were identified as identical CDR3 amino acid, V gene and J gene sequences. Repertoire overlap was normalized by dividing shared clonotype counts by the product of both clone-set sizes, with the result scaled by 1000 into arbitrary units. TCRdb carries this immuneACCESS record with in-frame sequences only. Its versions omit some clonotypes, under half of them owing to an unresolved V gene in the studies checked, with the rest unexplained. V, J and clone size reflect that table, while D and trimming were determined from the DNA. This sample is represented by 32,000 or so clones; about 83% of them were singletons. The ten most abundant clones make up approximately 2.5% of the sample.

Only a few counts were recorded for this clone. This receptor's antigen is unknown. No qualities accompany the bases; no much larger clone lies one base away. The chain uses TRBV7-8 and TRBJ2-5, with no D gene named confidently. Sequencing used PBMCs from blood kept in culture. The receptor was isolated from a human donor with multiple sclerosis. The bases are TGTGCCAGCAGCTATAGGCAAGAGACCCAGTACTTC. It translates to CASSYRQETQYF.